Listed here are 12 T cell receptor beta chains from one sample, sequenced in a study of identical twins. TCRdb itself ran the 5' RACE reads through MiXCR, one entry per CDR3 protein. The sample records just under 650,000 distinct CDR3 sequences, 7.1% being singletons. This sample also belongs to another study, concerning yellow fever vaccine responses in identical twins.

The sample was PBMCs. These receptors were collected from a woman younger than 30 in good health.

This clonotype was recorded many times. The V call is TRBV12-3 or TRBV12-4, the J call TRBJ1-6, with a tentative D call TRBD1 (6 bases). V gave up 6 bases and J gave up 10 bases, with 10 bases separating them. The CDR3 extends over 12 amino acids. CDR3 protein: CASSLGGSPLHF. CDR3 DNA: TGTGCCAGCAGCCTGGGGGGCTCACCCCTCCACTTT.

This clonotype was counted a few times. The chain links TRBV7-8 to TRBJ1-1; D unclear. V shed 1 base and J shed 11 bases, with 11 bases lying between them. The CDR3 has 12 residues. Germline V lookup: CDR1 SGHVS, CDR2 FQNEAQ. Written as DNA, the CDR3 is TGTGCCAGCAGCTTAGTTGGGCTTGGGGCTTTCTTT. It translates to CASSLVGLGAFF.

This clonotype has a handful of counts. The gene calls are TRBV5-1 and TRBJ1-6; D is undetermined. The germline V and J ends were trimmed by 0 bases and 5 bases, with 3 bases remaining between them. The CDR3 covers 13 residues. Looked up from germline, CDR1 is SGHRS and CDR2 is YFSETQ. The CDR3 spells CASSLVDNSPLHF. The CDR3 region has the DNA TGCGCCAGCAGCTTGGTTGATAATTCACCCCTCCACTTT.

The CDR3 here is CATKMDGLNTEAFF. DNA of the CDR3: TGTGCCACCAAGATGGACGGCTTGAACACTGAAGCTTTCTTT. The J gene is TRBJ1-1, the V gene TRBV2; no firm D call. CDR3 length equals 14 residues. Germline CDR1 is SNHLY and CDR2 is FYNNEI. V was cut by 10 bases and J by 0 bases, with 15 bases left in between. Drawing the rest from reference TRBV2 and TRBJ1-1, the complete variable domain is EPEVTQTPSHQVTQMGQEVILRCVPISNHLYFYWYRQILGQKVEFLVSFYNNEISEKSEIFDDQFSVERPDGSNFTLKIRSTKLEDSAMYFCATKMDGLNTEAFFGQGTRLTVV.

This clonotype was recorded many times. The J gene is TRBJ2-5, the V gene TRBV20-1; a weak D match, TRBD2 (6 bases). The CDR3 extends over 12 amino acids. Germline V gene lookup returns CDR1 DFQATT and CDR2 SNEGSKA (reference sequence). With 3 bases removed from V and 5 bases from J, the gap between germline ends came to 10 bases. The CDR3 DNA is TGCAGTGCTAGCCCGGAGGGGGAGACCCAGTACTTC. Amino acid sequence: CSASPEGETQYF.

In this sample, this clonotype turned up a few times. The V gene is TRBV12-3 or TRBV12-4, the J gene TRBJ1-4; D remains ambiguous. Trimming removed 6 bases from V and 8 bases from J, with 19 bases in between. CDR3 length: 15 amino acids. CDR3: CASRPTPPLGEKLFF. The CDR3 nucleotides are TGTGCCAGCAGGCCCACTCCCCCCCTAGGGGAAAAACTGTTTTTT.

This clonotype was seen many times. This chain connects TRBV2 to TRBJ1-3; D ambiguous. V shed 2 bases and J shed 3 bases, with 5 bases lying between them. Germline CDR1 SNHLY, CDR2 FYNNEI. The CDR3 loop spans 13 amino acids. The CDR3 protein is CASSEIFGNTIYF. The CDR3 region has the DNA TGTGCCAGCAGTGAAATATTTGGAAACACCATATATTTT.

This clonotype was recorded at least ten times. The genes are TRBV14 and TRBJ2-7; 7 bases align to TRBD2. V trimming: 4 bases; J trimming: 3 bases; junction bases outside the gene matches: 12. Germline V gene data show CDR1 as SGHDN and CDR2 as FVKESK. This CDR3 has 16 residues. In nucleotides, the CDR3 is TGTGCCAGCAGCCCAATAGGACTAGTGTCCTACTACGAGCAGTACTTC. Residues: CASSPIGLVSYYEQYF.

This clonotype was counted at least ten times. CDR3 amino acids: CSASPPGLAGVNEQFF. CDR3 nucleotides: TGCAGTGCTAGCCCCCCGGGACTAGCGGGGGTCAATGAGCAGTTCTTC. The gene calls are TRBV20-1 and TRBJ2-1, with 14 bases identical to TRBD2. V was clipped by 3 bases and J by 6 bases; unmatched bases: 7. This CDR3 spans 16 amino acids. Germline CDR1 DFQATT, CDR2 SNEGSKA (reference sequence).

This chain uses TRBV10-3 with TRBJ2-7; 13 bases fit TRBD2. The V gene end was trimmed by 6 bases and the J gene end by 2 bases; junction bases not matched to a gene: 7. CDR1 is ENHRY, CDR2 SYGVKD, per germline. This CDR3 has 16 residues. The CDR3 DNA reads TGTGCCATCAGGAGGACTAGCGGGAGCGGAGCCTACGAGCAGTACTTC. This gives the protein CAIRRTSGSGAYEQYF.

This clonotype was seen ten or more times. The CDR3 loop is CSVGGKAGSKDTQYF. For the CDR3, the DNA is TGCAGCGTGGGCGGAAAAGCGGGGTCGAAAGATACGCAGTATTTT. This rearrangement joins TRBV29-1 to TRBJ2-3; the match to TRBD2 covers 7 bases. CDR3 size: 15 residues. With 6 bases clipped from V and 5 bases from J, the junction kept 14 bases outside the gene matches. Germline V gene data show CDR1 as SQVTM and CDR2 as ANQGSEA.

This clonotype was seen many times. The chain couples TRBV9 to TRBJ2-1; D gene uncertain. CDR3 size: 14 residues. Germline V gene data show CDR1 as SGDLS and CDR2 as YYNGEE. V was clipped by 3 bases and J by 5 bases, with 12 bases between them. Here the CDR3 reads CASSAGGQDNEQFF. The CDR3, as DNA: TGTGCCAGCAGCGCGGGCGGCCAAGACAATGAGCAGTTCTTC.